This T cell receptor beta chain was recorded in a study of cytotoxic CD8 clonotypes in ibrutinib-treated CLL. Study findings and constraints: Clonality, elevated at ibrutinib response, dropped back toward baseline at progression.

Note on this clone: What it binds is unknown.

TCRdb's copy holds only in-frame clones and misses some; the assay was immunoSEQ multiplex PCR. The top ten hold approximately 5% of the sample, which has over 70,000 clones, around 79% seen once. V shed 5 bases and J 4 bases; nucleotides not matched to a gene: 15. The CDR3 consists of 17 residues. The V gene's germline CDR1 is SEHNR and CDR2 FQNEAQ (reference sequence). The receptor comes from a human donor with chronic lymphocytic leukemia. Sequencing was performed on PBMCs, taken after 12 months of ibrutinib treatment. The chain uses TRBV7-9 and TRBJ2-3, with 7 nucleotides matching TRBD2. CDR3 in amino acids: CASSQPWGGLGADTQYF. The CDR3 DNA reads TGTGCCAGCAGCCAGCCCTGGGGAGGGTTAGGGGCAGATACGCAGTATTTT.